The present T cell receptor beta chain was sequenced within a study of technical replicates of blood from a handful of donors. The assay was immunoSEQ multiplex PCR, and TCRdb's table has in-frame clones only and misses some. The table includes approximately 73,000 clones, 95% to 98% detected once. Between the trimmed V and J ends, which lost 1 base and 3 bases, there was a span of 7 bases. Germline V gene data show CDR1 as LGHNA and CDR2 as YNFKEQ. The length of the CDR3 is 14 residues. This TCR was recovered from a human donor in good health. This chain connects TRBV4-2 to TRBJ1-5, with D perhaps TRBD1 (6 bases). The sample comprised T cells isolated from PBMCs. The CDR3 DNA sequence: TGTGCCAGCAGCCAAGGACAGGTCAATCAGCCCCAGCATTTT. Translating it yields CASSQGQVNQPQHF.